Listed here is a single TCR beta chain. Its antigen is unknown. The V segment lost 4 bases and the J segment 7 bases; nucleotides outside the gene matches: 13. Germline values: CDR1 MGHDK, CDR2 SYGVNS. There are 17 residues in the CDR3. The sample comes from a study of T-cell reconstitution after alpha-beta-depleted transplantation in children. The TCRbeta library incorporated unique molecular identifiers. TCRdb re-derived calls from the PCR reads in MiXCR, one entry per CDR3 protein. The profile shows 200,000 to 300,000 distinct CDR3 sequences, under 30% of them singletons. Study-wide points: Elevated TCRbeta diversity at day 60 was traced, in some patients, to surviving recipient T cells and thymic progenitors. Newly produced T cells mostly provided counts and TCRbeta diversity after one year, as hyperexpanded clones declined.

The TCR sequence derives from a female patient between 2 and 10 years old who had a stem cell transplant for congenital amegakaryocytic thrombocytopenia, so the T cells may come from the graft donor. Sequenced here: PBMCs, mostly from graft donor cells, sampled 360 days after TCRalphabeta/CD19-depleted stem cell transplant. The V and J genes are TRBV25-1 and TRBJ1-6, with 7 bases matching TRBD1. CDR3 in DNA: TGTGCCAGCAGTGCCGAGAAGGGGGTCAGGGGGAATTCACCCCTCCACTTT. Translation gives CASSAEKGVRGNSPLHF.